Below, 13 T cell receptor beta chains from the same sample are listed, as sequenced in a study of blood T cell repertoires in COVID-19. Data came from immunoSEQ multiplex PCR; TCRdb stores just in-frame clones and leaves some out. The table includes under 200,000 clones, approximately 79% detected once. Input material: peripheral blood. These receptor sequences come from a woman of 80 years or more with acute or convalescent COVID-19.

This chain uses TRBV28 with TRBJ1-5, with 8 positions matching TRBD1. V lost 5 bases and J lost 4; bases outside the gene matches: 10. The CDR3 consists of 16 residues. CDR1 is MDHEN, CDR2 SYDVKM, per germline. CDR3 in amino acids: CASSPPGQGSNQPQHF. The CDR3 DNA follows: TGTGCCAGCAGTCCACCAGGACAGGGCTCTAATCAGCCCCAGCATTTT.

This clone appeared once. CDR3 in DNA: TGCGCCAGCAGCCGGGGGGAGGGCGAAGCTTTCTTT. Its translation: CASSRGEGEAFF. The J gene is TRBJ1-1, the V gene TRBV5-1, with D perhaps matching TRBD1 (5 bases). The CDR3 loop spans 12 amino acids. Germline V CDR1 and CDR2: SGHRS, YFSETQ. Trimming stripped 4 bases from V and 8 bases from J, with 12 bases between. The variable domain in full, with the rest retrieved from reference TRBV5-1 and TRBJ1-1, is KAGVTQTPRYLIKTRGQQVTLSCSPISGHRSVSWYQQTPGQGLQFLFEYFSETQRNKGNFPGRFSGRQFSNSRSEMNVSTLELGDSALYLCASSRGEGEAFFGQGTRLTVV.

This clone has just a few counts. The rearrangement uses TRBV24-1 and TRBJ2-7; 8 bases are a match to TRBD1. The V and J ends lost 7 bases and 7 bases, in that order; junction bases with no gene match: 8. The germline CDR1 and CDR2 sequences are KGHDR and SFDVKD. This CDR3 has 13 residues. In DNA form, the CDR3 reads TGTGCCACCAGGGCGACAGGGGAGGATGAGCAGTACTTC. Protein product: CATRATGEDEQYF.

This clone was detected only a few times. V usage is TRBV28 and J usage is TRBJ1-1, with D maybe TRBD1 (6 bases). This CDR3 comprises 15 residues. CDR1 MDHEN and CDR2 SYDVKM come from the germline V gene. V was pared by 3 bases and J by 5 bases, with 16 bases between. The DNA of the CDR3 is TGTGCCAGCAGTTTTCCCTGGAAGGGGGTTACTGAAGCTTTCTTT. This codes for CASSFPWKGVTEAFF.

This rearrangement joins TRBV4-2 to TRBJ2-1; TRBD2 matches at 9 bases. The CDR3 has 17 amino acids. V gave up 2 bases and J gave up 3 bases; unmatched junction bases: 8. Germline CDR1 and CDR2: LGHNA and YNFKEQ. The CDR3 loop reads CASSQLDAGGLYNEQFF. CDR3 nucleotides: TGTGCCAGCAGCCAACTGGACGCGGGAGGGCTCTACAATGAGCAGTTCTTC.

The V and J genes are TRBV7-8 and TRBJ1-5; 9 bases line up with TRBD1. V was pared by 5 bases and J by 3 bases, with 5 bases of the junction left unmatched. The CDR3 is 15 residues long. The V gene's germline CDR1 is SGHVS and CDR2 FQNEAQ. The DNA of the CDR3 is TGTGCCAGCAGCCGGGGACAGGGAGACAATCAGCCCCAGCATTTT. Its protein product is CASSRGQGDNQPQHF.

The chain employs TRBV11-2 and TRBJ2-5; 7 bases agree with TRBD1. The CDR3 is 14 residues long. The germline CDR1 and CDR2 sequences are SGHAT and FQNNGV. The V segment lost 2 bases and the J segment 3 bases; nucleotides outside the gene matches: 3. The CDR3 reads CASSLITGEETQYF. DNA for the CDR3: TGTGCCAGCAGCTTAATCACAGGGGAAGAGACCCAGTACTTC.

The V and J genes are TRBV6-5 and TRBJ1-5; 7 nucleotides agree with TRBD1. CDR1 and CDR2 from the germline V gene are MNHEY and SVGAGI. This CDR3 spans 13 amino acids. After removal of 7 bases from V and 7 bases from J, the junction contained 7 bases not matched to a gene. Here the CDR3 reads CASNDRVGQPQHF. The CDR3 bases are TGTGCCAGCAACGACAGGGTGGGACAGCCCCAGCATTTT.

The chain links TRBV5-5 to TRBJ2-1; 12 bases are a match to TRBD2. V lost 5 bases to trimming and J lost 2 bases; unmatched junction nucleotides: 5. This CDR3 region has 16 residues. The V gene's germline CDR1 is SGHKS and CDR2 YYEKEE (reference sequence). This CDR3 is CASSQGLAGTYNEQFF. The DNA of the CDR3 is TGTGCCAGCAGTCAAGGACTAGCGGGAACCTACAATGAGCAGTTCTTC.

The chain links TRBV5-1 to TRBJ1-1; D perhaps matches TRBD1 (5 bases). The CDR3 length is 13 residues. Germline V gene lookup returns CDR1 SGHRS and CDR2 YFSETQ. Trimming shortened V by 2 bases and J by 4 bases, and 9 bases separated the two germline ends. The CDR3 DNA sequence: TGCGCCAGCAGCTTCGAAGGGGCCACTGAAGCTTTCTTT. Encoded protein: CASSFEGATEAFF.

This clone was seen just once. The chain uses TRBV19 and TRBJ2-7, with a tentative D call TRBD1 (6 bases). The germline CDR1 and CDR2 sequences are LNHDA and SQIVND (reference sequence). The length of the CDR3 is 14 residues. Deletions cut 4 bases from V and 5 bases from J, with 15 bases between. This CDR3 is CASSTSRGFNEQYF. CDR3 DNA sequence: TGTGCCAGTAGTACCTCCAGGGGTTTCAACGAGCAGTACTTC.

The V gene is TRBV2, the J gene TRBJ2-7, with 7 bases aligning to TRBD2. The CDR3 extends over 13 amino acids. Germline CDR1 SNHLY, CDR2 FYNNEI. The V segment lost 10 bases and the J segment 3 bases; nucleotides outside the gene matches: 9. The chain's CDR3 is CATGRDRNYEQYF. CDR3 coding DNA: TGTGCCACAGGGAGGGACCGGAACTACGAGCAGTACTTC.

This clone was observed a handful of times. V gene TRBV18 combines with J gene TRBJ2-2, with 7 bases lining up with TRBD2. Trimming at V came to 2 bases and at J to 4 bases, leaving 7 bases not matched to a gene. Germline V gene sequence: CDR1 KGHSH, CDR2 LQKENI. The CDR3 spans 16 residues. The CDR3 DNA is TGTGCCAGCTCACCAGGCAGCGGGACCTTCACCGGGGAGCTGTTTTTT. Protein: CASSPGSGTFTGELFF.